A single sample gave rise to the 20 T cell receptor beta chains below, sequenced in a study of CD8 T cells in ankylosing spondylitis. TCRdb itself ran the 5' RACE reads through MiXCR, one entry per CDR3 protein. Of about 240,000 distinct CDR3 sequences listed, 8% to 9.5% were seen once; the top ten hold 6.8%. Sequencing used blood, either unsorted or a sorted T cell fraction (not recorded which). The receptor source for this set is a male donor with ankylosing spondylitis or in good health (not recorded which).

The rearrangement joins TRBV7-2 to TRBJ2-5, with a weak D call TRBD2 (6 bases). The CDR3 totals 15 residues. Germline V gives CDR1 SGHTA, CDR2 FQGNSA. V dropped 5 bases and J dropped 6 bases, with 19 bases sitting between them. The CDR3 is CASSLGLIVEKTQYF. For the CDR3, the DNA is TGTGCCAGCAGCCTGGGACTCATAGTTGAAAAGACCCAGTACTTC.

This clonotype was recorded many times. V usage is TRBV10-2 and J usage is TRBJ1-2, with no clear D. The CDR3 has 13 amino acids. V shed 2 bases and J shed 1 base, with 5 bases lying between them. CDR1 is WSHSY, CDR2 SAAADI, per germline. The CDR3 reads CASSEGRNYGYTF. CDR3 sequence (DNA): TGCGCCAGCAGTGAGGGCCGTAACTATGGCTACACCTTC.

This clonotype was found a few times. V usage is TRBV4-1 and J usage is TRBJ1-1; no firm D call. The CDR3 totals 15 residues. CDR1 MGHRA and CDR2 YSYEKL come from the germline V gene. Trimming cost V 5 bases and J 1 base, with 14 bases left between them. CDR3 in amino acids: CASSSLSPGNTEAFF. For the CDR3, the DNA is TGCGCCAGCAGCTCTCTTTCTCCAGGGAACACTGAAGCTTTCTTT.

This clonotype was counted at least ten times. The rearrangement uses TRBV5-1 and TRBJ2-7; 9 nucleotides match TRBD1. V was clipped by 0 bases and J by 6 bases; unmatched bases: 4. CDR1 and CDR2 (germline): SGHRS, YFSETQ. CDR3 length: 14 residues. CDR3 residues: CASSLAGTGSEQYF. CDR3 nucleotides: TGCGCCAGCAGCTTGGCCGGGACAGGGTCCGAGCAGTACTTC.

Written as DNA, the CDR3 is TGCGCCAGCAGCTGGCCGGGACATCATGGGACCGGGGAGCTGTTTTTT. Translated, it gives CASSWPGHHGTGELFF. V usage is TRBV5-1 and J usage is TRBJ2-2; a weak D match, TRBD1 (6 bases). Trimming took off 3 bases at V and 5 bases at J, with 17 bases between the two ends. Germline-derived CDR1 and CDR2 are SGHRS and YFSETQ. The CDR3 extends over 16 amino acids.

This clonotype was seen many times. This chain links TRBV20-1 with TRBJ1-5; TRBD1 matches at 9 bases. CDR3 length equals 15 residues. Germline trimming cut 4 bases from V and 5 bases from J; bases unmatched to any gene: 9. Germline V lookup: CDR1 DFQATT, CDR2 SNEGSKA (reference sequence). The CDR3 protein is CSATYPGQGYQPQHF. The DNA for the CDR3 is TGCAGTGCTACGTATCCGGGACAGGGCTATCAGCCCCAGCATTTT.

Turning to this clonotype: A read error may be the cause here, since a much bigger clone is one base away. The V gene is TRBV6-1, the J gene TRBJ2-3; D possibly corresponds to TRBD2 (5 bases). The CDR3 is 15 amino acids. Germline V gene sequence: CDR1 MNHNS, CDR2 SASEGT. The CDR3 sequence: CASSEISDWEDTQCF. CDR3 in DNA: TGTGCCAGCAGTGAAATCTCGGACTGGGAAGATACGCAGTGTTTT.

This clonotype was seen a few times. The rearrangement links TRBV5-1 to TRBJ1-4; no definite D call. The V end was cut by 3 bases, the J end by 5 bases, with 11 bases between. Germline V gives CDR1 SGHRS, CDR2 YFSETQ. This CDR3 contains 14 residues. This CDR3 reads CASSSTAHNEKLFF. The CDR3, as DNA: TGCGCCAGCAGCTCTACAGCGCACAATGAAAAACTGTTTTTT.

This clonotype occurred many times. This rearrangement joins TRBV7-9 to TRBJ2-7; D perhaps matches TRBD2 (6 bases). V was shortened by 2 bases and J by 2 bases, with 10 bases between the two germline ends. This CDR3 comprises 14 residues. Germline CDR1 is SEHNR and CDR2 is FQNEAQ (reference sequence). The chain's CDR3 is CASSLRDWTYEQYF. The CDR3 coding sequence is TGTGCCAGCAGCTTAAGGGACTGGACCTACGAGCAGTACTTC.

This clonotype was counted at least ten times. This rearrangement joins TRBV20-1 to TRBJ2-5; D remains ambiguous. Germline assignment: CDR1 DFQATT and CDR2 SNEGSKA (reference sequence). The ends were cut back, 2 bases at V and 1 base at J, with 14 bases in the middle. The CDR3 is made up of 15 amino acids. CDR3 DNA: TGCAGTGCTAGATCCAATCCGGCTACCCAAGAGACCCAGTACTTC. Translated, it gives CSARSNPATQETQYF.

This clonotype was found many times. V usage is TRBV30 and J usage is TRBJ1-3, with D maybe TRBD1 (5 bases). The CDR3 totals 15 residues. Between the trimmed V and J ends, which lost 3 bases and 4 bases, there was a span of 16 bases. Germline assignment: CDR1 GTSNPN and CDR2 SVGIG (reference sequence). The DNA for the CDR3 is TGTGCCTGGAGCCCACCTGGGGCGCGGGGAAACACCATATATTTT. Its protein is CAWSPPGARGNTIYF.

The gene calls are TRBV18 and TRBJ2-1; 10 bases map to TRBD2. Germline V lookup: CDR1 KGHSH, CDR2 LQKENI. The CDR3 sequence is 15 residues long. Losses at the gene ends were 6 bases for V and 8 bases for J; bases not matched to a gene: 10. CDR3 in DNA: TGTGCCAGCTCCCAGCCCACTAGCGGGAAGTATGAGCAGTTCTTC. Residues: CASSQPTSGKYEQFF. The full variable domain, rest sourced from reference TRBV18 and TRBJ2-1, is NAGVMQNPRHLVRRRGQEARLRCSPMKGHSHVYWYRQLPEEGLKFMVYLQKENIIDESGMPKERFSAEFPKEGPSILRIQQVVRGDSAAYFCASSQPTSGKYEQFFGPGTRLTVL.

The CDR3 here is CAISAGNEQYF. CDR3 coding DNA: TGTGCCATCAGCGCTGGGAACGAGCAGTACTTC. The chain carries TRBV10-3 and TRBJ2-7; D gene unclear. This CDR3 region has 11 residues. CDR1 and CDR2 (germline): ENHRY, SYGVKD. The ends were cut back, 6 bases at V and 5 bases at J, with 8 bases in the middle.

This clonotype was observed at least ten times. This chain joins TRBV2 and TRBJ1-6; the match to TRBD1 covers 9 bases. CDR3 length: 16 amino acids. Per germline, CDR1 SNHLY and CDR2 FYNNEI. After removal of 5 bases from V and 8 bases from J, the junction contained 10 bases not matched to a gene. The CDR3 DNA follows: TGTGCCAGCAGTTACACAGGGGGCCCTAGCCATTCACCCCTCCACTTT. Amino acids: CASSYTGGPSHSPLHF. Based on the CDR3 plus reference TRBV2 and TRBJ1-6, the full variable domain is EPEVTQTPSHQVTQMGQEVILRCVPISNHLYFYWYRQILGQKVEFLVSFYNNEISEKSEIFDDQFSVERPDGSNFTLKIRSTKLEDSAMYFCASSYTGGPSHSPLHFGNGTRLTVT.

This clonotype was seen a handful of times. The chain is built from TRBV6-2 or TRBV6-3 and TRBJ2-7; maybe TRBD2 (6 bases). From germline, CDR1 is MNHEY and CDR2 SVGEGT. Trimming removed 2 bases from V and 5 bases from J, with 16 bases in between. The CDR3 contains 15 residues. The CDR3 protein is CASSYDRLAWNEQYF. For the CDR3, the DNA is TGTGCCAGCAGTTACGATCGGCTAGCGTGGAACGAGCAGTACTTC.

This clonotype has at least ten counts. The chain has TRBV12-3 or TRBV12-4 and TRBJ1-5, with a tentative D call TRBD1 (5 bases). This CDR3 has 13 residues. Trimming cost V 3 bases and J 8 bases, with 11 bases left between them. CDR3 in DNA: TGTGCCAGCAGTTTTGGATTCAGGGAGCCCCAGCATTTT. Amino acids: CASSFGFREPQHF.

Concerning this clonotype: This sequence may be a read error, since a much larger clone differs from it by one base. This rearrangement joins TRBV5-1 to TRBJ2-1, with D unclear. The CDR3 has 15 amino acids. CDR1 is SGHRS, CDR2 YFSETQ, per germline. In DNA form, the CDR3 reads TGCGCCAGCACCAAGGTACTGAGCTCCCACAATGAGCAGTTCTTC. Encoded protein: CASTKVLSSHNEQFF.

The chain employs TRBV5-1 and TRBJ1-1, with 10 bases aligning to TRBD1. Germline V lookup: CDR1 SGHRS, CDR2 YFSETQ. J was trimmed by 1 base and V by 5 bases; bases with no gene match: 8. The CDR3 runs 16 residues. CDR3 amino acids: CASRQSGTGANTEAFF. CDR3 DNA: TGCGCCAGCAGACAAAGTGGGACAGGGGCGAACACTGAAGCTTTCTTT. Using reference TRBV5-1 and TRBJ1-1 for the parts outside the CDR3, the full variable domain is KAGVTQTPRYLIKTRGQQVTLSCSPISGHRSVSWYQQTPGQGLQFLFEYFSETQRNKGNFPGRFSGRQFSNSRSEMNVSTLELGDSALYLCASRQSGTGANTEAFFGQGTRLTVV.

To note about this clonotype: This may arise from a read error, as a much more abundant clone is one base away. CDR3 residues: CASSSLRGTGGDVAFF. The CDR3 coding sequence is TGTGCCAGCAGCTCCCTAAGGGGGACAGGGGGAGATGTAGCTTTCTTT. V usage is TRBV5-6 and J usage is TRBJ1-1; TRBD1 agrees at 11 bases. This CDR3 is built from 16 residues. V shed 3 bases and J 10 bases; nucleotides not matched to a gene: 14. The germline gives CDR1 SGHDT, CDR2 YYEEEE.

This clonotype was seen many times. The chain carries TRBV10-3 and TRBJ2-7, with D possibly called TRBD1 or TRBD2 (5 bases each). This CDR3 has 12 residues. Germline V gene lookup returns CDR1 ENHRY and CDR2 SYGVKD. V was trimmed by 4 bases and J by 3 bases, leaving 7 bases between them. In DNA, the CDR3 is TGTGCCATCAGTGGGGACGGCTACGAGCAGTACTTC. As protein: CAISGDGYEQYF.